Included here is one T cell receptor beta chain sequence, with context. Antigen unknown. Germline V gene sequence: CDR1 WNHNN, CDR2 SYGVQD (reference sequence). V was pared by 0 bases and J by 0 bases, with 5 bases between. The CDR3 has 14 residues. This specimen belongs to a study of early T cells in non-severe SARS-CoV-2 infection. Study at large: Sequencing was performed on bulk RNA from unsorted whole blood, leaving chains unpaired. Study-wide results and caveats: Using VDJdb, the matching emphasized anti-spike CD8 responses while missing private and CD4 specificities.

Individual cDNA molecules each received unique molecular identifiers attached to them. TCRdb used MiXCR to reprocess the 5' RACE reads, holding one entry per CDR3 protein. The sample holds roughly 83,000 distinct CDR3 sequences, more than 10% seen once. This TCR was recovered from an adult who was a healthcare worker with PCR-confirmed SARS-CoV-2 infection or an uninfected control (not recorded which). The sample consisted of whole blood, taken at baseline. The V and J genes are TRBV10-1 and TRBJ1-1; no reliable D call. For the CDR3, the DNA is TGCGCCAGCAGTGAGTCGATCCTGAACACTGAAGCTTTCTTT. As protein: CASSESILNTEAFF.